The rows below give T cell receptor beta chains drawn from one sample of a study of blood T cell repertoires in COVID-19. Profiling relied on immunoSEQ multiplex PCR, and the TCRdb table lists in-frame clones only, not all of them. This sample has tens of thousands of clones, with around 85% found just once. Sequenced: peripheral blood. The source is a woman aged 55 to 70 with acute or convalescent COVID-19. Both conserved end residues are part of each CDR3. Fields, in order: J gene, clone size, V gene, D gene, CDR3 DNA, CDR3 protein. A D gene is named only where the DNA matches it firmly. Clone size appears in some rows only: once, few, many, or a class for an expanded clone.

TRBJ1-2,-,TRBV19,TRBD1,TGTGCCAGTAGTATTATAAGCGGGACAGGGAAGGGGCTCTATGGCTACACCTTC,CASSIISGTGKGLYGYTF
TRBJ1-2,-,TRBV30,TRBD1,TGTGCCTGGAGTGCGACAGGGCGGGATGGCTACACCTTC,CAWSATGRDGYTF
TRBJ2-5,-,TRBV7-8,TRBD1,TGTGCCAGCAGTTTCGGGACAGGGAGGGATCAGACCCAGTACTTC,CASSFGTGRDQTQYF
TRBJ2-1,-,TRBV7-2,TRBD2,TGTGCCAGCAGCTGGGGACTAGGAAGCAATGAGCAGTTCTTC,CASSWGLGSNEQFF
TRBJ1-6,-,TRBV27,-,TGTGCCAGCAGTTTATACCGATTAGATTCACCCCTCCACTTT,CASSLYRLDSPLHF
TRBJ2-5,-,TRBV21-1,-,TGTGCCAGCAGCAAAGAGGGCAAAGGAGCGGGAGGTACAGAGACCCAGTACTTC,CASSKEGKGAGGTETQYF
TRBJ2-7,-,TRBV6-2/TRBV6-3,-,TGTGCCAGCAGTTTGTCAGGCCGCTACGAGCAGTACTTC,CASSLSGRYEQYF
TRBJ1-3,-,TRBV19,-,TGTGCCAGTAGTATCCGCCGGTCAGGGACTGGAAACACCATATATTTT,CASSIRRSGTGNTIYF
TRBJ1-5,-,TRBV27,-,TGTGCCAGCAGTTTATCGGGGGCTCAGCCCCAGCATTTT,CASSLSGAQPQHF
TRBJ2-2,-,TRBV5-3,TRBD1,TGTGCCAGAAGCGTGGAAACCCGGGACAGCCCCTCGAACACCGGGGAGCTGTTTTTT,CARSVETRDSPSNTGELFF
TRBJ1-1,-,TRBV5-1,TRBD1,TGCGCCAGCAGCCCGGGGACAGGGTACACTGAAGCTTTCTTT,CASSPGTGYTEAFF
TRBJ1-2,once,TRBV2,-,TGTGCCAGCAGTGAATGGGACAAAGGATATGGCTACACCTTC,CASSEWDKGYGYTF
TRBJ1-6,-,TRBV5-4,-,TGTGCCAGCAGCTTGGAGCAGGCAGGGTCCTATAATTCACCCCTCCACTTT,CASSLEQAGSYNSPLHF
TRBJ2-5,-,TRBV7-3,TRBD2,TGTGCCAGCAGCGAGACTAGCGGGGCGTCACCCCAGTACTTC,CASSETSGASPQYF
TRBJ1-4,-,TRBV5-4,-,TGTGCCAGCAGCTTGTCTGGCCCTAATGAAAAACTGTTTTTT,CASSLSGPNEKLFF
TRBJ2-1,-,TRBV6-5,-,TGTGCCAGCCGTTCCAACAGGAATGAGCAGTTCTTC,CASRSNRNEQFF
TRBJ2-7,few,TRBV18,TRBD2,TGTGCCAGCTCACGTAGCGGGGGGCACGAGCAGTACTTC,CASSRSGGHEQYF
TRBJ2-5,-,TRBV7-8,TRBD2,TGTGCCAGCAGCTTAGTCGGGCGACAGCGGGGGGGCCTCCAAGAGACCCAGTACTTC,CASSLVGRQRGGLQETQYF
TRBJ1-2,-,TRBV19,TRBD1,TGTGCCAGTAGTACCGCTAGGGACAGGGGGAACTATGGCTACACCTTC,CASSTARDRGNYGYTF